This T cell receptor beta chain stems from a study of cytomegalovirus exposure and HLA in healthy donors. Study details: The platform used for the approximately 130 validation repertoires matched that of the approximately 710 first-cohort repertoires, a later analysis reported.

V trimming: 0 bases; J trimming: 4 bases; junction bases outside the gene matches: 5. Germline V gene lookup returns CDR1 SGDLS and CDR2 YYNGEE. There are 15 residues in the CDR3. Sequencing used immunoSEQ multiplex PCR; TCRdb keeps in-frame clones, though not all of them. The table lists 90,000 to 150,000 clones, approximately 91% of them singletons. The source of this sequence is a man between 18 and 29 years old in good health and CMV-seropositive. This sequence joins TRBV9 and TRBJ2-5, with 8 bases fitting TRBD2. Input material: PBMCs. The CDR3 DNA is TGTGCCAGCAGCGTAGAGCGGGGGCCGGGAGAGACCCAGTACTTC. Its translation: CASSVERGPGETQYF.